These T cell receptor beta chains were read from a single sample in a study of T-cell reconstitution after alpha-beta-depleted transplantation in children. From the PCR reads, TCRdb called clonotypes with MiXCR, one entry per CDR3 protein. Altogether 490,000 or so distinct CDR3 sequences are present, approximately 12% being singletons, with the ten largest covering around 6%. Sequenced material: PBMCs from the stem cell graft donor, taken from the stem cell graft. The receptors originated from a human donor who donated a stem cell graft to a child with combined immunodeficiency. Both conserved end residues are part of each CDR3. D genes are given only for firm matches. Clone size is shown for a subset of rows, as once, few, many or a class of expanded clone.

D gene	V gene	J gene	clone size	CDR3 DNA	CDR3 protein
.	TRBV7-2	TRBJ2-3	few	TGTGCCAGCAGCTTAGCGGGAGTCTCGGTCCCCCCAGATACGCAGTATTTT	CASSLAGVSVPPDTQYF
.	TRBV7-2	TRBJ2-3	.	TGTGCCAGCAGCCACCCCACGGGGGGCCCAGATACGCAGTATTTT	CASSHPTGGPDTQYF
TRBD2	TRBV18	TRBJ2-1	.	TGTGCCAGCTCACTGGGACTAGCGACTGATGAGCAGTTCTTC	CASSLGLATDEQFF
.	TRBV7-2	TRBJ2-1	few	TGTGCCAGCAGCGCTAACGTCAATGAGCAGTTCTTC	CASSANVNEQFF
TRBD1	TRBV6-2/TRBV6-3	TRBJ2-7	.	TGTGCCAGCAGTTACTCGACAATCTTGGACAGGGAATCCTACGAGCAGTACTTC	CASSYSTILDRESYEQYF
.	TRBV7-2	TRBJ1-5	few	TGTGCCAGCAGCACGACAGGAAGCAATCAGCCCCAGCATTTT	CASSTTGSNQPQHF
.	TRBV6-1	TRBJ1-5	few	TGTGCCAGCAGTGAAGCGTCGACAGCGGGCAATCAGCCCCAGCATTTT	CASSEASTAGNQPQHF
.	TRBV6-2/TRBV6-3	TRBJ2-2	.	TGTGCCAGCAGCGGGGGCCTGAACACCGGGGAGCTGTTTTTT	CASSGGLNTGELFF
TRBD2	TRBV10-3	TRBJ2-3	few	TGTGCCATCAGTGACCTCTGGCGGGGGGGGTCAACTAGCACAGATACGCAGTATTTT	CAISDLWRGGSTSTDTQYF
TRBD1	TRBV10-3	TRBJ1-2	.	TGTGCCATCACAGACAGGGCGGCGGATGGCTACACCTTC	CAITDRAADGYTF
TRBD1	TRBV20-1	TRBJ2-1	.	TGCAGTGCCAGGGGGTCAAGGGACTCCTACAATGAGCAGTTCTTC	CSARGSRDSYNEQFF
TRBD1	TRBV7-2	TRBJ2-3	.	TGTGCCAGCACCAAGGACAGGGTTGTGACAGATACGCAGTATTTT	CASTKDRVVTDTQYF